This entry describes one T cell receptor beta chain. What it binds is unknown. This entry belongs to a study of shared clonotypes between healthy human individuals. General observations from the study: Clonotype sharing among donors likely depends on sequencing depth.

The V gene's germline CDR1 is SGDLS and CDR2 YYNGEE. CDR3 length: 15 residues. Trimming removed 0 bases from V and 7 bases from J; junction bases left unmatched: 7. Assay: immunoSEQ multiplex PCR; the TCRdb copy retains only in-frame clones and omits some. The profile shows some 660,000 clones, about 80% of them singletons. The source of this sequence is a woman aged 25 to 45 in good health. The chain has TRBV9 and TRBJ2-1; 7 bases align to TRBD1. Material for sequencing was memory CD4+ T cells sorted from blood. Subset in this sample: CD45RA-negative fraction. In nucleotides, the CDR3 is TGTGCCAGCAGCGTAGGGACAGGCTTGGATAATGAGCAGTTCTTC. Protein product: CASSVGTGLDNEQFF.